The clone carrying this TCR beta chain showed up many times. Its target is unknown. Germline V gene sequence: CDR1 SEHNR, CDR2 FQNEAQ (reference sequence). CDR3 length: 14 residues. The V gene lost 5 bases and the J gene lost 1 base, with 9 bases spanning the gap. A universal primer site and UMIs were added as TCR cDNA was made by 5'RACE template switching. MiXCR, applied by TCRdb to the 5' RACE reads, yields one record per CDR3 protein. The top ten hold 0.73% of the sample, which has over 110,000 distinct CDR3 sequences, 7.7% seen once. The data were taken from a study of T cells after yellow fever vaccination. Study background: SMART-Seq v4 Ultra Low Input prepared libraries from low-cell fractions. Study-level results: Post-booster repertoires contained most primary-vaccination clones again (roughly 96% CD4, 88% CD8). Abundant bulk-population clonotypes could contaminate the FACS-sorted repertoires.

J is TRBJ2-4 and V is TRBV7-9; D not certain. This material consisted of CD4+ T cells sorted from PBMCs, taken 5 days after the yellow fever booster vaccination. This receptor was obtained from a man aged 25 to 40 who received the YFV17D yellow fever vaccine. The CDR3 sequence is CASSPLVAKNIQYF. As DNA, the CDR3 is TGTGCCAGCAGCCCCTTGGTCGCCAAAAACATTCAGTACTTC.